A selection of T cell receptor beta chains follows, all from one sample in a study of CD8+CD57+ T cells in acquired aplastic anemia. TCRdb called the reads again in MiXCR, with one record for every CDR3 protein. The sample lists fewer than 200,000 distinct CDR3 sequences, about half occurring once. What was sequenced was sorted CD4+, CD8+, or CD8+CD57+ T cells (not recorded which) from PBMCs. These receptors were collected from a human donor with aplastic anemia. Both conserved end residues are part of each CDR3. The order of the fields is V gene, J gene, clone size, D gene, CDR3 DNA, CDR3 protein. D genes are given only for firm matches. Some rows have no size entry. The others give once, few or many, or a class for an expanded clone.

v_call: TRBV29-1
j_call: TRBJ2-1
clone_size: NA
d_call: NA
cdr3_nt: TGCAGCGCTCACGGGACACCCGAGCAGTTCTTC
cdr3_aa: CSAHGTPEQFF

v_call: TRBV2
j_call: TRBJ2-2
clone_size: many
d_call: NA
cdr3_nt: TGTGCCAGCAGGTCGGACAGACGGAACACCGGGGAGCTGTTTTTT
cdr3_aa: CASRSDRRNTGELFF

v_call: TRBV5-1
j_call: TRBJ2-7
clone_size: many
d_call: NA
cdr3_nt: TGCGCCAGCAGCTTGGCCGAGGGAAGGGGTGGCGAGCAGTACTTC
cdr3_aa: CASSLAEGRGGEQYF

v_call: TRBV29-1
j_call: TRBJ2-7
clone_size: NA
d_call: NA
cdr3_nt: TGCAGCGTTCTCCCGACGGCGAGCTCCTACGAGCAGTACTTC
cdr3_aa: CSVLPTASSYEQYF

v_call: TRBV29-1
j_call: TRBJ2-3
clone_size: few
d_call: NA
cdr3_nt: TGCAGCGGGGAGCTAGGGACAGATACGCAGTATTTT
cdr3_aa: CSGELGTDTQYF

v_call: TRBV18
j_call: TRBJ2-7
clone_size: few
d_call: NA
cdr3_nt: TGTGCCAGCGGACGGACAGCTGGGGGCCGGGTGGCCTACGAGCAGTACTTC
cdr3_aa: CASGRTAGGRVAYEQYF

v_call: TRBV5-1
j_call: TRBJ1-4
clone_size: many
d_call: NA
cdr3_nt: TGCGCCAGCAGCTTGGGTGACAGAGCAACTAATGAAAAACTGTTTTTT
cdr3_aa: CASSLGDRATNEKLFF

v_call: TRBV29-1
j_call: TRBJ1-5
clone_size: NA
d_call: NA
cdr3_nt: TGCAGCTGTACAACAGGGACTAGCAATCAGCCCCAGCATTTT
cdr3_aa: CSCTTGTSNQPQHF

v_call: TRBV5-1
j_call: TRBJ2-5
clone_size: few
d_call: NA
cdr3_nt: TGCGCCAGCAGCTCGGGAGCCCCGACGGGGGAGACCCAGTACTTC
cdr3_aa: CASSSGAPTGETQYF

v_call: TRBV10-2
j_call: TRBJ2-3
clone_size: NA
d_call: TRBD2
cdr3_nt: TGCGCCACCACGAGCGGGGGGGCAGATACGCAGTATTTT
cdr3_aa: CATTSGGADTQYF

v_call: TRBV27
j_call: TRBJ1-5
clone_size: NA
d_call: NA
cdr3_nt: TGTGCCAGCAGTTTTGGGAATCCACAGGGCACTCAGCCCCAGCATTTT
cdr3_aa: CASSFGNPQGTQPQHF

v_call: TRBV20-1
j_call: TRBJ2-5
clone_size: many
d_call: TRBD2
cdr3_nt: TGCAGTGCTCACAGCGGGGGGGCAGGGGAGACCCAGTACTTC
cdr3_aa: CSAHSGGAGETQYF

v_call: TRBV2
j_call: TRBJ2-5
clone_size: NA
d_call: NA
cdr3_nt: TGTGCCAGCGCCGGGAGCTACCAAGAGACCCAGTACTTC
cdr3_aa: CASAGSYQETQYF

v_call: TRBV20-1
j_call: TRBJ2-7
clone_size: many
d_call: NA
cdr3_nt: TGCAGTGCTAGGGACAGAGGGTGGGGTGCCGAGCAGTACTTC
cdr3_aa: CSARDRGWGAEQYF

v_call: TRBV20-1
j_call: TRBJ2-5
clone_size: many
d_call: TRBD2
cdr3_nt: TGCAGCGCCCTTCCTATCCCCCTAGCGGGCGTTGGGACCCAGTACTTC
cdr3_aa: CSALPIPLAGVGTQYF

v_call: TRBV19
j_call: TRBJ2-1
clone_size: many
d_call: NA
cdr3_nt: TGTGCCAGTAGTGCAGGGTTCAATGAGCAGTTCTTC
cdr3_aa: CASSAGFNEQFF

v_call: TRBV6-1
j_call: TRBJ1-3
clone_size: few
d_call: NA
cdr3_nt: TGTGCCAGCAGGCCCCCCGGGAGCTCTGGAAACACCATATATTTT
cdr3_aa: CASRPPGSSGNTIYF

v_call: TRBV7-6
j_call: TRBJ1-6
clone_size: many
d_call: TRBD1
cdr3_nt: TGTGCCAGCAGCTTAGTTTCCGGGACAGGGATGAATTCACCCCTCCACTTT
cdr3_aa: CASSLVSGTGMNSPLHF

v_call: TRBV7-9
j_call: TRBJ2-7
clone_size: NA
d_call: TRBD1
cdr3_nt: TGTGCCAGCAGCTGGGACGGGACAGCTCTCTACGAGCAGTACTTC
cdr3_aa: CASSWDGTALYEQYF

v_call: TRBV29-1
j_call: TRBJ1-1
clone_size: NA
d_call: NA
cdr3_nt: TGCAGCGCTTTGCAGGGTTACACTGAAGCTTTCTTT
cdr3_aa: CSALQGYTEAFF

v_call: TRBV18
j_call: TRBJ1-1
clone_size: NA
d_call: TRBD1
cdr3_nt: TGTGCCAGCTCACCGGACAGGGATTCTGAAGCTTTCTTT
cdr3_aa: CASSPDRDSEAFF

v_call: TRBV7-8
j_call: TRBJ2-7
clone_size: NA
d_call: NA
cdr3_nt: TGTGCCAGCAGCTTGCCGCGGAGAATGGGGCGGTACGAGCAGTACTTC
cdr3_aa: CASSLPRRMGRYEQYF

v_call: TRBV4-1
j_call: TRBJ1-1
clone_size: NA
d_call: NA
cdr3_nt: TGCGCCAGCAGCTTGGAAGGGGTAAGCACTGAAGCTTTCTTT
cdr3_aa: CASSLEGVSTEAFF

v_call: TRBV7-8
j_call: TRBJ1-2
clone_size: NA
d_call: NA
cdr3_nt: TGTGCCAGCAGCCTAGGGTATCAGCTCTATGGCTACACCTTC
cdr3_aa: CASSLGYQLYGYTF

v_call: TRBV19
j_call: TRBJ2-7
clone_size: few
d_call: NA
cdr3_nt: TGTGCCAGTAGTATACAGGGGGGCTCCTACGAGCAGTACTTC
cdr3_aa: CASSIQGGSYEQYF

v_call: TRBV3-1
j_call: TRBJ1-6
clone_size: many
d_call: NA
cdr3_nt: TGTGCCAGCAGCTTGCGGGGCGGACGGGTAAAGTCACCCCTCCACTTT
cdr3_aa: CASSLRGGRVKSPLHF

v_call: TRBV20-1
j_call: TRBJ1-5
clone_size: many
d_call: NA
cdr3_nt: TGCAGTGCGGGTCAAGGGGTGAATCAGCCCCAGCATTTT
cdr3_aa: CSAGQGVNQPQHF

v_call: TRBV10-3
j_call: TRBJ1-2
clone_size: few
d_call: NA
cdr3_nt: TGTGCCATCAGTGATCCTGGGCAGAGGGGGGACTATGGCTACACCTTC
cdr3_aa: CAISDPGQRGDYGYTF

v_call: TRBV2
j_call: TRBJ1-1
clone_size: once
d_call: NA
cdr3_nt: TGTGCCAGCAGTGAAAGGGGGGAAATGGGCACTGAAGCTTTCTTT
cdr3_aa: CASSERGEMGTEAFF

v_call: TRBV19
j_call: TRBJ1-3
clone_size: many
d_call: NA
cdr3_nt: TGTGCCAGTAGTATAAGACAGACCTACTCTGGAAACACCATATATTTT
cdr3_aa: CASSIRQTYSGNTIYF

v_call: TRBV11-1
j_call: TRBJ1-4
clone_size: NA
d_call: TRBD1
cdr3_nt: TGTGCCAGCAGCTTAGCGGGACAGGGGGCGAGAGAAAAACTGTTTTTT
cdr3_aa: CASSLAGQGAREKLFF

v_call: TRBV2
j_call: TRBJ2-6
clone_size: NA
d_call: TRBD2
cdr3_nt: TGTGCCAGCCGAGTAGCGGGCTCTGGGGCCAACGTCCTGACTTTC
cdr3_aa: CASRVAGSGANVLTF

v_call: TRBV6-2/TRBV6-3
j_call: TRBJ1-2
clone_size: many
d_call: TRBD1
cdr3_nt: TGTGCCAGCAGTTACTCAGGACAGGGGGTGACCCCTGGGGGCTACACCTTC
cdr3_aa: CASSYSGQGVTPGGYTF

v_call: TRBV20-1
j_call: TRBJ2-3
clone_size: few
d_call: TRBD2
cdr3_nt: TGCAGTGCTGACCTAGCGGGAGGCGCAGATACGCAGTATTTT
cdr3_aa: CSADLAGGADTQYF

v_call: TRBV10-1
j_call: TRBJ2-7
clone_size: NA
d_call: TRBD2
cdr3_nt: TGTGCCATCAGTGATCCCGGGGGGACTAGCGGCTCCTACGAGCAGTACTTC
cdr3_aa: CAISDPGGTSGSYEQYF

v_call: TRBV5-4
j_call: TRBJ2-7
clone_size: once
d_call: TRBD2
cdr3_nt: TGTGCCAGCATCCCGTCGGGGGGGCGATACGAGCAGTACTTC
cdr3_aa: CASIPSGGRYEQYF

v_call: TRBV2
j_call: TRBJ1-2
clone_size: NA
d_call: NA
cdr3_nt: TGTGCCAGCAGTAGAGAATCCGCTGGCTACACCTTC
cdr3_aa: CASSRESAGYTF

v_call: TRBV12-3/TRBV12-4
j_call: TRBJ1-5
clone_size: NA
d_call: NA
cdr3_nt: TGTGCCAGCAGTGGCGATAATCAGCCCCAGCATTTT
cdr3_aa: CASSGDNQPQHF

v_call: TRBV15
j_call: TRBJ1-2
clone_size: NA
d_call: TRBD1
cdr3_nt: TGTGCCACCAGCAGGACACAGGGGGCTTTGGGCTACACCTTC
cdr3_aa: CATSRTQGALGYTF

v_call: TRBV9
j_call: TRBJ2-1
clone_size: NA
d_call: NA
cdr3_nt: TGTGCCAGCAGCCTCCAGTACAATGAGCAGTTCTTC
cdr3_aa: CASSLQYNEQFF

v_call: TRBV19
j_call: TRBJ1-6
clone_size: many
d_call: NA
cdr3_nt: TGTGCCAGTAGTATGGACGGAGGGGGAGCCTCACCCCTCCACTTT
cdr3_aa: CASSMDGGGASPLHF

v_call: TRBV20-1
j_call: TRBJ1-5
clone_size: many
d_call: TRBD1
cdr3_nt: TGCAGTGCTAGAGCTATCCGGGACAGGGGATATAGCAATCAGCCCCAGCATTTT
cdr3_aa: CSARAIRDRGYSNQPQHF